These 2 T cell receptor beta chains originate from one sample sequenced in a study of blood T cell repertoires in COVID-19. Data came from immunoSEQ multiplex PCR; TCRdb stores just in-frame clones and leaves some out. The sample has hundreds of thousands of clones; around 90% are singletons. The sample consisted of PBMCs or T cells enriched from blood (not recorded which). These receptors were obtained from a woman aged 45-65 years who had recovered from COVID-19.

This chain uses TRBV3-1 (or the pseudogene TRBV3-2) with TRBJ2-4; 10 bases match TRBD2. This CDR3 region has 17 residues. CDR1 and CDR2 from the germline V gene are LGHDT and YNNKEL (reference sequence). V lost 4 bases and J lost 0; bases outside the gene matches: 6. CDR3 protein: CASSPELAGLAKNIQYF. Written as DNA, the CDR3 is TGTGCCAGCAGCCCGGAACTAGCGGGGCTAGCCAAAAACATTCAGTACTTC.

The V and J genes are TRBV9 and TRBJ2-7, with 9 nucleotides matching TRBD1. The CDR3 covers 15 residues. The trim removed 6 bases at V and 6 bases at J, leaving 13 bases unmatched. The germline V gene encodes CDR1 SGDLS and CDR2 YYNGEE. This chain's CDR3 is CASTPWGQDRGEQYF. CDR3 DNA sequence: TGTGCCAGCACCCCCTGGGGGCAGGACAGGGGCGAGCAGTACTTC.